This T cell receptor (beta chain) derives from a study of T cell responses to AZD1222 COVID-19 vaccine. Study conclusions and caveats: Clonal diversity may have been underestimated in mostly white British donors. Vaccination with two AZD1222 doses was followed by a rise in Spike-specific TCR breadth and depth. Among vaccine-associated CD4 TCRs, coverage spanned spike, with dominance at 160-218 and 743-854.

Turning to this clone: The target antigen is unknown.

The ends lost 1 base at V and 2 bases at J; junction bases unmatched: 5. The CDR3 loop spans 15 amino acids. The germline V gene encodes CDR1 LNHDA and CDR2 SQIVND (reference sequence). The table came from immunoSEQ multiplex PCR; TCRdb's copy has only in-frame clones and leaves some out. Of more than 70,000 clones listed, 80% to 95% are singletons. Doses given second, at about 4 or about 12 weeks, were pooled. V usage is TRBV19 and J usage is TRBJ2-7; TRBD1 aligns across 7 bases. The input for sequencing was peripheral blood, taken 28 days after the second AZD1222 dose. The sequence came from an adult who received the AZD1222 COVID-19 vaccine. CDR3 residues: CASSIGQGEAYEQYF. In DNA, the CDR3 is TGTGCCAGTAGTATAGGACAGGGTGAAGCCTACGAGCAGTACTTC.